One sample yielded the 23 T cell receptor beta chains listed below, sequenced in a study of blood T cells in healthy people across ages. The use of a sample-barcoded 5' primer and a J-beta primer mix characterized a second PCR of about 6 to 11 cycles. TCRdb itself ran the 5' RACE reads through MiXCR, one entry per CDR3 protein. The sample has approximately 1,100,000 distinct CDR3 sequences, 35% to 50% seen once. The sequencing input was blood. Source of these receptors: a woman aged 60 to 75 in good health.

The genes are TRBV6-2 or TRBV6-3 and TRBJ2-1, with 15 positions matching TRBD2. The CDR3 spans 15 residues. Losses at the gene ends were 10 bases for V and 7 bases for J; bases not matched to a gene: 8. Germline loops: CDR1 MNHEY, CDR2 SVGEGT. CDR3 DNA sequence: TGTGCCACAGAAACCGGGACTAGCGGGAGGAATGAGCAGTTCTTC. As protein: CATETGTSGRNEQFF.

The chain couples TRBV18 to TRBJ2-3; 8 bases match TRBD1. V shed 3 bases, J shed 3 bases, and the junction held 8 bases outside the gene matches. Looked up from germline, CDR1 is KGHSH and CDR2 is LQKENI. The CDR3 loop spans 16 amino acids. DNA of the CDR3: TGTGCCAGCTCACCTCTGCAGGGGGCAAGAACAGATACGCAGTATTTT. This sequence encodes CASSPLQGARTDTQYF.

CDR3 region: CASRVTGLAADTQYF. CDR3 bases: TGTGCCAGCAGAGTCACGGGACTAGCGGCAGATACGCAGTATTTT. The chain employs TRBV12-3 or TRBV12-4 and TRBJ2-3; TRBD2 matches 11 bases. J gave up 4 bases and V 6 bases, and 6 bases lay outside the gene matches. The CDR3 extends over 15 amino acids.

This clonotype was seen a single time. Since a much larger clone is just one base distant, this may be a read error. The rearrangement joins TRBV10-3 to TRBJ1-5; tentative D call: TRBD1 (6 bases). This CDR3 spans 12 amino acids. From germline, CDR1 is ENHRY and CDR2 SYGVKD. V dropped 10 bases and J dropped 3 bases, with 10 bases sitting between them. The CDR3 loop is CATRDNNQPQHF. The CDR3 DNA is TGTGCCACCCGGGACAACAATCAGCCCCAGCATTTT.

This chain connects TRBV27 to TRBJ1-6, with TRBD1 identical over 8 bases. CDR1 is MNHEY and CDR2 is SMNVEV in the germline V gene (reference sequence). V lost 6 bases and J lost 1; bases outside the gene matches: 2. CDR3 length: 15 residues. The DNA for the CDR3 is TGTGCCAGCAGCACAGGGGGGTCCTATAATTCACCCCTCCACTTT. Its translation is CASSTGGSYNSPLHF.

This clonotype was counted between two and nine times. The chain recombines TRBV2 with TRBJ2-6, with D possibly being TRBD1 (6 bases). Trimming cost V 5 bases and J 2 bases, with 10 bases left between them. This CDR3 has 15 amino acids. Germline loops: CDR1 SNHLY, CDR2 FYNNEI. The CDR3 sequence: CASSTGLAGANVLTF. The CDR3 region has the DNA TGTGCCAGCAGTACAGGGTTGGCTGGGGCCAACGTCCTGACTTTC. Variable domain in full (rest from reference TRBV2 and TRBJ2-6): EPEVTQTPSHQVTQMGQEVILRCVPISNHLYFYWYRQILGQKVEFLVSFYNNEISEKSEIFDDQFSVERPDGSNFTLKIRSTKLEDSAMYFCASSTGLAGANVLTFGAGSRLTVL.

Comment on this clonotype: This clone may be a read error of a much larger clone one base away. V usage is TRBV28 and J usage is TRBJ1-2; D unclear. CDR1 and CDR2 (germline): MDHEN, SYDVKM. V shed 6 bases and J shed 3 bases, with 5 bases lying between them. The CDR3 contains 11 residues. CDR3 residues: CASSRYYGYTF. CDR3 nucleotides: TGTGCCAGCAGCAGGTACTATGGCTACACCTTC.

This clonotype turned up a few times. A much larger clone differs from this one at a single base, so this may be a read error. The chain recombines TRBV20-1 with TRBJ2-1; D unclear. TRBJ2-7 matches the DNA end more closely, so the J call is doubtful. The V gene's germline CDR1 is DFQATT and CDR2 SNEGSKA (reference sequence). The CDR3 runs to 14 residues. CDR3 coding DNA: TGCAGTGCTGACTCCAGTGATTCCTACAATGAGCAGTACTTC. It encodes CSADSSDSYNEQYF.

As to this clonotype: Given a much more abundant clone one base away, this may be a read error. This rearrangement joins TRBV29-1 to TRBJ2-7; D ambiguous. Looked up from germline, CDR1 is SQVTM and CDR2 is ANQGSEA. The CDR3 runs 12 residues. CDR3 DNA: TGCGGCGTTTCTTTTGTCTCCTACGAGCAGTACTTC. This encodes CGVSFVSYEQYF.

This clonotype has just a few counts. V is TRBV9 and J is TRBJ2-7; 14 bases are shared with TRBD2. The CDR3 runs 16 residues. Germline V gene lookup returns CDR1 SGDLS and CDR2 YYNGEE. The V segment lost 3 bases and the J segment 4 bases; nucleotides outside the gene matches: 6. DNA for the CDR3: TGTGCCAGCAGCGGGGGGACTAGCGGGGGACTATACGAGCAGTACTTC. Translated: CASSGGTSGGLYEQYF.

This clonotype was counted at least ten times. V usage is TRBV6-1 and J usage is TRBJ2-1; 13 nucleotides line up with TRBD2. The CDR3 covers 13 residues. J lost 7 bases, V lost 6 bases, and 0 bases had no gene match. Germline V gene sequence: CDR1 MNHNS, CDR2 SASEGT. The CDR3 coding sequence is TGTGCCAGCAGGACTAGCGGGAGGAATGAGCAGTTCTTC. This codes for CASRTSGRNEQFF.

The gene calls are TRBV6-6 and TRBJ2-5; D unclear. Per germline, CDR1 MNHNY and CDR2 SVGAGI (reference sequence). This CDR3 region has 14 residues. V was trimmed by 2 bases and J by 5 bases, leaving 12 bases between them. The CDR3 is CASSYGSSSETQYF. For the CDR3, the DNA is TGTGCCAGCAGTTACGGATCTTCTTCCGAGACCCAGTACTTC.

The chain joins TRBV20-1 to TRBJ2-7; D remains unclear. Trimming left V 0 bases short and J 2 bases short, with 8 bases between. Germline V lookup: CDR1 DFQATT, CDR2 SNEGSKA (reference sequence). The CDR3 covers 13 residues. Here the CDR3 reads CSARECRTYEQYF. The DNA for the CDR3 is TGCAGTGCTAGAGAGTGCAGGACCTACGAGCAGTACTTC.

This clonotype has a handful of counts. The chain employs TRBV29-1 and TRBJ2-3, with D possibly TRBD1 on 5 matching bases. The CDR3 is 13 amino acids. CDR1 and CDR2 (germline): SQVTM, ANQGSEA. With 6 bases removed from V and 2 bases from J, the gap between germline ends came to 12 bases. In DNA form, the CDR3 reads TGCAGCGTCCCGGACATCTACACAGATACGCAGTATTTT. Residues: CSVPDIYTDTQYF.

The chain joins TRBV28 to TRBJ1-5, with 8 bases aligning to TRBD1. With 7 bases clipped from V and 7 bases from J, the junction kept 15 bases outside the gene matches. The germline CDR1 and CDR2 sequences are MDHEN and SYDVKM. The CDR3 is 16 residues long. The CDR3 region has the DNA TGTGCCAGCATATCCCCCCGGGGGACAGGTGGCCAGCCCCAGCATTTT. Protein product: CASISPRGTGGQPQHF.

This CDR3 is CASKVPGVVYGYTF. The CDR3 region has the DNA TGTGCCAGCAAAGTGCCTGGGGTGGTCTATGGCTACACCTTC. V is TRBV6-1 and J is TRBJ1-2; no reliable D call. CDR1 is MNHNS, CDR2 SASEGT, per germline. CDR3 length equals 14 residues. Between the trimmed V and J ends, which lost 7 bases and 4 bases, there was a span of 16 bases.

As to this clonotype: A much larger clone lies one base from this, so it may be a read error. This chain's CDR3 is CASSDRVTDTEAFF. The CDR3 DNA reads as TGTGCCAGCAGTGACAGGGTTACGGACACTGAAGCTTTCTTT. The rearrangement uses TRBV27 and TRBJ1-1; TRBD1 agrees at 7 bases. Germline CDR1 is MNHEY and CDR2 is SMNVEV (reference sequence). The J segment lost 3 bases and the V segment lost 5 bases, leaving 6 bases of the junction unmatched. This CDR3 spans 14 amino acids.

This clonotype occurred once. The gene calls are TRBV25-1 and TRBJ2-7, with D perhaps matching TRBD2 (5 bases). Deletions cut 4 bases from V and 6 bases from J, with 16 bases between. CDR1 and CDR2 from the germline V gene are MGHDK and SYGVNS. The length of the CDR3 is 14 residues. Written as DNA, the CDR3 is TGTGCCAGCAGTGGGGCGGGCGGGCACTGCGAGCAGTACTTC. Amino acids: CASSGAGGHCEQYF.

This clonotype turned up a few times. Here the CDR3 DNA reads TGTGCCAGCAGGGTGATACTTAGCACAGATACGCAGTATTTT. It is translated as CASRVILSTDTQYF. This chain connects TRBV27 to TRBJ2-3; D is uncertain. The germline V and J ends were trimmed by 6 bases and 0 bases, with 10 bases remaining between them. The CDR3 runs to 14 residues. CDR1 is MNHEY, CDR2 SMNVEV, per germline (reference sequence).

The V gene is TRBV10-3, the J gene TRBJ1-1, with no clear D. V was shortened by 4 bases and J by 0 bases, with 9 bases between the two germline ends. The CDR3 runs 14 residues. Germline assignment: CDR1 ENHRY and CDR2 SYGVKD. DNA for the CDR3: TGTGCCATCAGTGCGACAAACATGAACACTGAAGCTTTCTTT. Translated, it gives CAISATNMNTEAFF.

The V gene is TRBV15, the J gene TRBJ2-1; D perhaps matches TRBD2 (6 bases). CDR1 is LNHNV, CDR2 YYDKDF, per germline (reference sequence). V was cut by 8 bases and J by 8 bases, with 10 bases left in between. The CDR3 runs to 11 residues. The CDR3 region has the DNA TGTGCCACCGGGACTGGTTATGAGCAGTTCTTC. Amino acid sequence: CATGTGYEQFF.

There are a few counts of this clonotype. The chain employs TRBV4-1 and TRBJ2-6, with D perhaps matching TRBD1 (5 bases). V was pared by 4 bases and J by 0 bases, with 16 bases between. Looked up from germline, CDR1 is MGHRA and CDR2 is YSYEKL. The CDR3 has 18 amino acids. CDR3 residues: CASSLRSQGVSGANVLTF. For the CDR3, the DNA is TGCGCCAGCAGCCTCAGGTCCCAAGGGGTCTCTGGGGCCAACGTCCTGACTTTC.

This clonotype was counted a single time. The rearrangement joins TRBV7-8 to TRBJ2-7; D not resolved. The germline gives CDR1 SGHVS, CDR2 FQNEAQ. V dropped 7 bases and J dropped 2 bases, with 24 bases sitting between them. The CDR3 runs 17 residues. CDR3 amino acids: CASTFPRTGDPTYEQYF. DNA for the CDR3: TGTGCCAGCACCTTTCCCCGGACCGGCGACCCTACCTACGAGCAGTACTTC.